This TCR beta chain was profiled in a study of T cell responses to AZD1222 COVID-19 vaccine. Whole-study context: Pooling was applied to second doses at about 4 or about 12 weeks.

Clones were sequenced by immunoSEQ multiplex PCR, and TCRdb holds only the in-frame ones, with some missing. The sample records approximately 110,000 clones, around 86% being singletons. As regards this clone: Antigen: not known.

CDR1 is KGHSH and CDR2 is LQKENI in the germline V gene. Trimming cost V 5 bases and J 2 bases, with 22 bases left between them. The CDR3 extends over 18 amino acids. Study-wide results and caveats: Unmutated variant regions are reportedly targeted by nearly half of spike-specific TCRs. Recipients of AZD1222 seropositive at baseline numbered only five or six. In all cases, repertoires were sampled only after the peak T cell response.

The chain has TRBV18 and TRBJ1-5; D possibly corresponds to TRBD1 (5 bases). The sequencing here drew on peripheral blood, taken on day 0 of AZD1222 vaccination. The clonotype comes from an adult in good health. The CDR3 loop reads CASSVAGRQWAGNQPQHF. The CDR3 nucleotides read TGTGCCAGCTCAGTTGCCGGTAGACAGTGGGCGGGCAATCAGCCCCAGCATTTT.